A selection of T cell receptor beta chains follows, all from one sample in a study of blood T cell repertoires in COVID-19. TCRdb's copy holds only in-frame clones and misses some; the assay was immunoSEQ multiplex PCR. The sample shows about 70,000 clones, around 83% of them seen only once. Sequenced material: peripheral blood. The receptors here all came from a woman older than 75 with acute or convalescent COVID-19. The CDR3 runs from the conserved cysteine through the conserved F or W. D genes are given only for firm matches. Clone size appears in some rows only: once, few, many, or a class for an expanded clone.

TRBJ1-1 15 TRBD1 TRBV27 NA CASRPLDRESTEAFF TGTGCCAGCAGACCACTGGACAGGGAGAGCACTGAAGCTTTCTTT
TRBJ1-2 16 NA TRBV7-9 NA CASSLDFTGLTYGYTF TGTGCCAGCAGCTTAGACTTTACGGGATTGACATATGGCTACACCTTC
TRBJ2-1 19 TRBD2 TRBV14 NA CASSQDLLAVLSSYNEQFF TGTGCCAGCAGCCAAGATCTCCTAGCGGTCCTTAGCTCCTACAATGAGCAGTTCTTC
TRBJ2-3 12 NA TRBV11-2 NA CASRSLRDTQYF TGTGCCAGCAGGAGTTTGCGAGATACGCAGTATTTT
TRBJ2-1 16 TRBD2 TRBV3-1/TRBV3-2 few CASSQVSGRPPREQFF TGTGCCAGCAGCCAAGTTAGCGGGAGACCTCCAAGAGAGCAGTTCTTC
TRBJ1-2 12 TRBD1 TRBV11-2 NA CASSPTGAGYTF TGTGCCAGCAGCCCGACAGGGGCCGGCTACACCTTC
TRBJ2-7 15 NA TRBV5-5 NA CASSLAPGGSYEQYF TGTGCCAGCAGCTTGGCCCCTGGCGGAAGCTACGAGCAGTACTTC
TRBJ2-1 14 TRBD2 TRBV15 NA CATTTGLALDEQFF TGTGCCACCACCACGGGACTAGCATTGGATGAGCAGTTCTTC
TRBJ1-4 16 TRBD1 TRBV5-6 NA CASSYRQGATNEKLFF TGTGCCAGCAGCTACCGACAGGGTGCAACTAATGAAAAACTGTTTTTT
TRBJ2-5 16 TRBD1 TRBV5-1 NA CASSWPTGGRQETQYF TGCGCCAGCAGCTGGCCGACAGGGGGGCGACAAGAGACCCAGTACTTC
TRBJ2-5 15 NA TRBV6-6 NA CASSYLDSRQETQYF TGTGCCAGCAGTTACCTCGATTCGCGGCAAGAGACCCAGTACTTC
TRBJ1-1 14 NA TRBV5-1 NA CASSLRQGNTEAFF TGCGCCAGCAGCCTCCGCCAGGGGAACACTGAAGCTTTCTTT
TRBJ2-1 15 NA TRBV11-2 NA CASSSAGAPGDEQFF TGTGCCAGCAGCTCTGCGGGGGCCCCTGGGGATGAGCAGTTCTTC
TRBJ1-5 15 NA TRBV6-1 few CASSEARGAGEPQHF TGTGCCAGCAGTGAAGCACGGGGGGCGGGGGAGCCCCAGCATTTT
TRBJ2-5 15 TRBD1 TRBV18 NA CASSSGTGFGETQYF TGTGCCAGCTCATCCGGGACAGGGTTTGGAGAGACCCAGTACTTC
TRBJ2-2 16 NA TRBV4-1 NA CASSQGRNVISGELFF TGCGCCAGCAGCCAAGGGAGGAATGTAATCTCCGGGGAGCTGTTTTTT
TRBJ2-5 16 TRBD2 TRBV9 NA CASSGGLAGGGETQYF TGTGCCAGCAGCGGGGGACTAGCAGGAGGCGGAGAGACCCAGTACTTC
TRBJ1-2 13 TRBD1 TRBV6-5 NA CASSYRQGSGYTF TGTGCCAGCAGTTACCGACAGGGTAGCGGCTACACCTTC
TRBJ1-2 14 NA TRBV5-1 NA CASSLDGGANGYTF TGCGCCAGCAGCTTGGACGGGGGGGCCAATGGCTACACCTTC
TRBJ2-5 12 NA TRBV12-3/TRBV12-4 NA CASSYRGETQYF TGTGCCAGCAGCTACCGGGGGGAGACCCAGTACTTC
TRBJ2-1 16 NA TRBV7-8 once CASSLKRLRTTDEQFF TGTGCCAGCAGCTTAAAGCGCCTCAGAACGACCGATGAGCAGTTCTTC
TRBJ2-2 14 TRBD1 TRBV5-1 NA CASQGALGAGELFF TGCGCCAGCCAGGGGGCCCTGGGCGCCGGGGAGCTGTTTTTT
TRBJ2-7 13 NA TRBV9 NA CASSVASGPEQYF TGTGCCAGCAGCGTAGCTTCAGGGCCCGAGCAGTACTTC
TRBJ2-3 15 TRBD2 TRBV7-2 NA CASSFAGGGKEAQYF TGTGCCAGCAGCTTTGCGGGGGGCGGAAAAGAGGCGCAGTATTTT
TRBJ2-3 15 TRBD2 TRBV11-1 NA CASSTAGGRTDTQYF TGTGCCAGCTCAACTGCGGGGGGGCGCACAGATACGCAGTATTTT
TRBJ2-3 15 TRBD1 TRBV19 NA CASSQTGGNTDTQYF TGTGCCAGTAGTCAAACAGGGGGTAACACAGATACGCAGTATTTT
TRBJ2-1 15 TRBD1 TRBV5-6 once CASSTGQGAYNEQFF TGTGCCAGCAGCACGGGACAGGGGGCCTACAATGAGCAGTTCTTC
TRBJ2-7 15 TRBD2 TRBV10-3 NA CASQRGLAGDYEQYF TGTGCCTCTCAAAGGGGACTAGCGGGGGACTACGAGCAGTACTTC
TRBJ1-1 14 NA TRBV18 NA CASSPPTGNTEAFF TGTGCCAGCTCACCACCGACAGGTAACACTGAAGCTTTCTTT
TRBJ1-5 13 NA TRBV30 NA CAWSVTGFQPQHF TGTGCCTGGAGTGTTACAGGGTTTCAGCCCCAGCATTTT
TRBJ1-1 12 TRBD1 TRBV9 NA CASSKQGAEAFF TGTGCCAGCAGTAAACAGGGGGCTGAAGCTTTCTTT
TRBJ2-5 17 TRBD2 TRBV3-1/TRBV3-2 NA CASSHSTRGGGRETQYF TGTGCCAGCAGCCACAGCACCCGGGGGGGTGGTCGAGAGACCCAGTACTTC
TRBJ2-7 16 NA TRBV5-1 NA CASSFRGTDISYEQYF TGCGCCAGCAGCTTTCGCGGGACAGATATCTCCTACGAGCAGTACTTC
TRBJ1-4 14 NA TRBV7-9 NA CASSSTGGNEKLFF TGTGCCAGCAGCTCGACAGGTGGTAATGAAAAACTGTTTTTT
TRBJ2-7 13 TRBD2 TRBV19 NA CASSAGLVYEQYF TGTGCCAGTAGTGCCGGACTAGTCTACGAGCAGTACTTC
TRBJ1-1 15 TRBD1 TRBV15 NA CATSRPATGRTEAFF TGTGCCACCAGCAGACCCGCGACAGGGAGGACTGAAGCTTTCTTT
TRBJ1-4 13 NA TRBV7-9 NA CASSLGAQEKLFF TGTGCCAGCAGCTTAGGGGCTCAGGAAAAACTGTTTTTT
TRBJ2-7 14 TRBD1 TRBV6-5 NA CASSYRGPSYEQYF TGTGCCAGCAGTTACAGGGGGCCCTCCTACGAGCAGTACTTC
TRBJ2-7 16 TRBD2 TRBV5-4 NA CASSLAPPTLAGGPYF TGTGCCAGCAGCTTGGCCCCTCCGACCCTAGCGGGGGGCCCGTACTTC
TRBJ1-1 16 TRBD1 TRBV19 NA CASSIGETGSFTEAFF TGTGCCAGTAGTATAGGGGAGACAGGGAGTTTCACTGAAGCTTTCTTT
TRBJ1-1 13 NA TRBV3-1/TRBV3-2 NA CASSQDSAVRAFF TGTGCCAGCAGCCAAGATTCTGCGGTACGGGCTTTCTTT
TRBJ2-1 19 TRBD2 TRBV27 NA CASSLSLASGGPSGLEQFF TGTGCCAGCAGTTTATCGTTGGCTAGCGGGGGGCCGAGCGGCCTTGAGCAGTTCTTC
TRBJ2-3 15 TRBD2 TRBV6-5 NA CASSFTGGRTDTQYF TGTGCCAGCAGTTTCACGGGGGGGCGAACAGATACGCAGTATTTT
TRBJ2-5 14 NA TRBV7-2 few CASSWETRQETQYF TGTGCCAGCAGCTGGGAGACTCGCCAAGAGACCCAGTACTTC
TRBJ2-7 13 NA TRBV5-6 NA CASSFGAHYEQYF TGTGCCAGCAGCTTTGGGGCACACTACGAGCAGTACTTC
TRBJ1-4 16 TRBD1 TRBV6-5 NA CASSYQGAVANEKLFF TGTGCCAGCAGTTACCAGGGGGCAGTAGCTAATGAAAAACTGTTTTTT
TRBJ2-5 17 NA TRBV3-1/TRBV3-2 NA CASSQVSAGAYQETQYF TGTGCCAGCAGCCAAGTCTCGGCGGGGGCCTACCAAGAGACCCAGTACTTC
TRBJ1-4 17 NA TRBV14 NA CASSPQRHGGLNEKLFF TGTGCCAGCAGCCCACAACGCCATGGGGGCCTTAATGAAAAACTGTTTTTT
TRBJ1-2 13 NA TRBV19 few CATRVYERHGYTF TGTGCCACCCGGGTGTACGAGAGGCATGGCTACACCTTC
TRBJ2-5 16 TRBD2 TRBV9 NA CASSRSGGAPGETQYF TGTGCCAGCAGTCGCTCCGGGGGGGCCCCCGGAGAGACCCAGTACTTC
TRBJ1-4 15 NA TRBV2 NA CASSDGGVTNEKLFF TGTGCCAGCAGTGATGGCGGGGTGACTAATGAAAAACTGTTTTTT
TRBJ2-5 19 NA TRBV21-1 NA CASSLGGSGGDLSQETQYF TGTGCCAGCAGCCTCGGGGGTAGCGGGGGGGATTTATCCCAAGAGACCCAGTACTTC
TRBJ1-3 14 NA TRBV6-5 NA CASSLQGPGNTIYF TGTGCCAGCAGCCTACAGGGACCTGGAAACACCATATATTTT